This entry lists 30 T cell receptor beta chains sequenced from one sample in a study of T cell responses to AZD1222 COVID-19 vaccine. Only in-frame clones appear in the TCRdb table, and some are missing; sequencing was by immunoSEQ multiplex PCR. This table holds about 160,000 clones, 92% found once. Sample: peripheral blood, taken 28 days after the second AZD1222 dose. The receptors were sampled from an adult who received the AZD1222 COVID-19 vaccine.

The chain combines TRBV27 with TRBJ2-3; 8 nucleotides match TRBD1. Germline CDR1 and CDR2: MNHEY and SMNVEV (reference sequence). V lost 3 bases and J lost 2; bases outside the gene matches: 4. This CDR3 comprises 15 residues. The CDR3 is CASSFTDRATDTQYF. CDR3 coding DNA: TGTGCCAGCAGTTTTACGGACAGGGCCACAGATACGCAGTATTTT.

The genes are TRBV11-3 and TRBJ1-2; 9 positions agree with TRBD1. The V gene end was trimmed by 2 bases and the J gene end by 3 bases; junction bases not matched to a gene: 4. The CDR3 runs 15 residues. Germline CDR1 and CDR2: SGHNT and YENEEA. The CDR3 region is CASSLRTGGHYGYTF. In DNA, the CDR3 is TGTGCCAGCAGCTTAAGAACAGGGGGCCACTATGGCTACACCTTC.

The rearrangement links TRBV7-9 to TRBJ2-7, with 7 bases fitting TRBD1. Trimming at V came to 5 bases and at J to 1 base, leaving 5 bases not matched to a gene. Germline CDR1 is SEHNR and CDR2 is FQNEAQ (reference sequence). The length of the CDR3 is 14 residues. The chain's CDR3 is CASSRDRVSYEQYF. The CDR3, as DNA: TGTGCCAGCAGCCGAGACAGGGTTTCCTACGAGCAGTACTTC.

The rearrangement uses TRBV11-3 and TRBJ2-1; no clear D. Per the germline V gene, CDR1 is SGHNT and CDR2 is YENEEA. V lost 3 bases to trimming and J lost 14 bases, with 23 bases between them. The CDR3 has 15 amino acids. The CDR3 spells CASSFSQSPNEVKFF. The DNA for the CDR3 is TGTGCCAGCAGCTTCTCCCAGAGCCCGAATGAGGTAAAGTTCTTC. The full variable domain, completed using reference TRBV11-3 and TRBJ2-1, is EAGVVQSPRYKIIEKKQPVAFWCNPISGHNTLYWYLQNLGQGPELLIRYENEEAVDDSQLPKDRFSAERLKGVDSTLKIQPAELGDSAVYLCASSFSQSPNEVKFFGPGTRLTVL.

This sequence joins TRBV19 and TRBJ1-4, with TRBD1 matching over 11 bases. Germline CDR1 reads LNHDA; CDR2 reads SQIVND (reference sequence). With V trimmed by 8 bases and J by 8 bases, 4 bases remained unmatched. This CDR3 region has 13 residues. CDR3 loop: CASGQGAREKLFF. The DNA of the CDR3 is TGTGCCAGTGGACAGGGGGCTCGGGAAAAACTGTTTTTT. The full variable domain, in which reference TRBV19 and TRBJ1-4 provide the parts outside the CDR3, is DGGITQSPKYLFRKEGQNVTLSCEQNLNHDAMYWYRQDPGQGLRLIYYSQIVNDFQKGDIAEGYSVSREKKESFPLTVTSAQKNPTAFYLCASGQGAREKLFFGSGTQLSVL.

Note on this clone: One junction end does not reproduce the germline sequence, and a read error may be involved. The rearrangement uses TRBV24-1 and TRBJ1-1; perhaps TRBD1 as D (5 bases). The germline V gene has CDR1 KGHDR and CDR2 SFDVKD. This CDR3 comprises 16 residues. DNA for the CDR3: TGTGCCACCGGTGATCCCAGTCGGGGGATGAACACTGAAGCTTTCTTT. Its protein is CATGDPSRGMNTEAFF.

The chain recombines TRBV6-4 with TRBJ2-2; no reliable D call. Per germline, CDR1 MRHNA and CDR2 SNTAGT. The CDR3 has 14 residues. With 6 bases removed from V and 3 bases from J, the gap between germline ends came to 11 bases. This CDR3 reads CASRQTWDTGELFF. CDR3 sequence (DNA): TGTGCCAGCAGACAGACTTGGGACACCGGGGAGCTGTTTTTT.

This rearrangement joins TRBV6-1 to TRBJ2-7; D ambiguous. The germline V and J ends were trimmed by 2 bases and 4 bases, with 12 bases remaining between them. The CDR3 is made up of 14 amino acids. Germline V gene data show CDR1 as MNHNS and CDR2 as SASEGT. The CDR3 here is CASSEFSYLYEQYF. CDR3 DNA sequence: TGTGCCAGCAGTGAATTTAGTTATTTGTACGAGCAGTACTTC.

This clone was observed a few times. The chain uses TRBV28 and TRBJ1-5; 9 bases agree with TRBD1. V trimming: 5 bases; J trimming: 7 bases; junction bases outside the gene matches: 6. CDR3 length equals 14 residues. CDR1 MDHEN and CDR2 SYDVKM come from the germline V gene. CDR3 coding DNA: TGTGCCAGCAGTGCGGACAGGGGACGGCAGCCCCAGCATTTT. It encodes CASSADRGRQPQHF.

V is TRBV7-2 and J is TRBJ1-3, with D perhaps matching TRBD1 (6 bases). V dropped 5 bases and J dropped 2 bases, with 10 bases sitting between them. The CDR3 has 14 amino acids. Looked up from germline, CDR1 is SGHTA and CDR2 is FQGNSA. CDR3 protein: CASSPQGTGNTIYF. CDR3 bases: TGTGCCAGCAGCCCACAGGGAACTGGAAACACCATATATTTT. The entire variable domain, with the rest obtained from reference TRBV7-2 and TRBJ1-3, is as follows: GAGVSQSPSNKVTEKGKDVELRCDPISGHTALYWYRQSLGQGLEFLIYFQGNSAPDKSGLPSDRFSAERTGGSVSTLTIQRTQQEDSAVYLCASSPQGTGNTIYFGEGSWLTVV.

The V call is TRBV29-1, the J call TRBJ2-1; the D is unclear. Looked up from germline, CDR1 is SQVTM and CDR2 is ANQGSEA. The V and J ends lost 5 bases and 4 bases respectively, with 6 bases between them. CDR3 length equals 11 residues. As DNA, the CDR3 is TGCAGCGTTCACTCATACAATGAGCAGTTCTTC. It specifies CSVHSYNEQFF.

The chain uses TRBV13 and TRBJ1-5; no definite D call. Trimming stripped 1 base from V and 6 bases from J, with 4 bases between. Germline CDR1 PRHDT, CDR2 FYEKMQ (reference sequence). The CDR3 sequence is 12 residues long. CDR3 residues: CASSLVGQPQHF. In nucleotides, the CDR3 is TGTGCCAGCAGCTTAGTCGGTCAGCCCCAGCATTTT.

The chain couples TRBV24-1 to TRBJ2-1; D uncertain. This CDR3 has 14 residues. The germline V gene encodes CDR1 KGHDR and CDR2 SFDVKD. With 5 bases removed from V and 0 bases from J, the gap between germline ends came to 7 bases. Here the CDR3 reads CATSGPSSYNEQFF. CDR3 DNA: TGTGCCACCAGTGGACCGAGCTCCTACAATGAGCAGTTCTTC.

The V gene is TRBV9, the J gene TRBJ2-1, with TRBD2 matching 7 bases. Germline CDR1 SGDLS, CDR2 YYNGEE. This CDR3 is 17 amino acids long. V was pared by 0 bases and J by 0 bases, with 6 bases of the junction left unmatched. The CDR3 nucleotides read TGTGCCAGCAGCGTAGCTGGGGGGGTTAGCTCCTACAATGAGCAGTTCTTC. Its translation is CASSVAGGVSSYNEQFF.

The CDR3 nucleotides are TGTGCCAGCAGTTTATTGCTCGGCACCGGGGAGCTGTTTTTT. It encodes CASSLLLGTGELFF. The genes are TRBV27 and TRBJ2-2; no clear D. With 1 base removed from V and 4 bases from J, the gap between germline ends came to 7 bases. This CDR3 region has 14 residues. The germline CDR1 and CDR2 sequences are MNHEY and SMNVEV (reference sequence).

The chain recombines TRBV5-5 with TRBJ2-7, with TRBD1 matching over 8 bases. The CDR3 extends over 14 amino acids. J gave up 4 bases and V 1 base, and 4 bases lay outside the gene matches. Germline V gene sequence: CDR1 SGHKS, CDR2 YYEKEE (reference sequence). CDR3 DNA sequence: TGTGCCAGCAGCTTGACCAGGGGGCCGTACGAGCAGTACTTC. Its translation is CASSLTRGPYEQYF. Full variable domain (remainder filled in from reference TRBV5-5 and TRBJ2-7): DAGVTQSPTHLIKTRGQQVTLRCSPISGHKSVSWYQQVLGQGPQFIFQYYEKEERGRGNFPDRFSARQFPNYSSELNVNALLLGDSALYLCASSLTRGPYEQYFGPGTRLTVT.

V is TRBV9 and J is TRBJ2-2; tentatively, D is TRBD2 (7 bases). Germline V gene sequence: CDR1 SGDLS, CDR2 YYNGEE. Trimming took 3 bases from V and 3 from J, leaving 36 bases between them. There are 23 residues in the CDR3. This CDR3 is CASSAEPLARGRSRGRDTGELFF. The CDR3, as DNA: TGTGCCAGCAGCGCCGAGCCCCTAGCCAGGGGTCGGTCCCGAGGGAGGGACACCGGGGAGCTGTTTTTT.

The chain carries TRBV5-1 and TRBJ1-4; D unclear. Germline CDR1 reads SGHRS; CDR2 reads YFSETQ. V was trimmed by 4 bases and J by 5 bases, leaving 15 bases between them. The CDR3 contains 15 residues. Here the CDR3 reads CASSHPEGANEKLFF. In DNA form, the CDR3 reads TGCGCCAGCAGCCATCCGGAGGGAGCCAATGAAAAACTGTTTTTT. The whole variable domain, remainder taken from reference TRBV5-1 and TRBJ1-4, is KAGVTQTPRYLIKTRGQQVTLSCSPISGHRSVSWYQQTPGQGLQFLFEYFSETQRNKGNFPGRFSGRQFSNSRSEMNVSTLELGDSALYLCASSHPEGANEKLFFGSGTQLSVL.

As to this clone: A read error may account for a junction end that differs from germline. The chain is built from TRBV7-9 and TRBJ2-5; a possible D gene is TRBD1 (6 bases). The CDR3 contains 17 residues. The germline V gene has CDR1 SEHNR and CDR2 FQNEAQ (reference sequence). The CDR3 bases are TGTTCCAGCAGCGACCTCCCCCCCAGGGGCCTCCAAGAGACCCAGTACTTC. It codes for CSSSDLPPRGLQETQYF.

The J gene is TRBJ1-2, the V gene TRBV2; tentative D call: TRBD1 (5 bases). The CDR3 has 16 residues. V shed 4 bases and J shed 4 bases, with 19 bases lying between them. Germline lookup yields CDR1 SNHLY and CDR2 FYNNEI. CDR3 in amino acids: CASSVQGVSSGYGYTF. CDR3 in DNA: TGTGCCAGCAGTGTGCAGGGTGTGAGCAGCGGCTATGGCTACACCTTC.

The chain joins TRBV5-1 to TRBJ1-6, with a weak D call TRBD1 (6 bases). The CDR3 loop spans 15 amino acids. Trimming left V 0 bases short and J 7 bases short, with 11 bases between. CDR1 and CDR2 from the germline V gene are SGHRS and YFSETQ. The CDR3, as DNA: TGCGCCAGCAGCTTGGATCCAGGGGAAAATTCACCCCTCCACTTT. Encoded protein: CASSLDPGENSPLHF.

The chain uses TRBV24-1 and TRBJ1-2; 7 nucleotides match TRBD1. Trimming at V came to 5 bases and at J to 6 bases, leaving 5 bases not matched to a gene. Germline V gives CDR1 KGHDR, CDR2 SFDVKD. The CDR3 has 13 residues. As DNA, the CDR3 is TGTGCCACCAGTGTGGACAGGTATAATGGCTACACCTTC. Protein sequence: CATSVDRYNGYTF.

This clone is a singleton in its sample. V usage is TRBV3-1 (or the pseudogene TRBV3-2) and J usage is TRBJ2-1; D is uncertain. Germline assignment: CDR1 LGHDT and CDR2 YNNKEL (reference sequence). CDR3 length equals 14 residues. Trimming cost V 2 bases and J 10 bases, with 15 bases left between them. The CDR3 spells CASSQSDKEKEQFF. The CDR3 DNA reads as TGTGCCAGCAGCCAAAGCGACAAGGAGAAGGAGCAGTTCTTC.

V usage is TRBV28 and J usage is TRBJ2-7; no clear D gene. The CDR3 has 14 residues. The V gene's germline CDR1 is MDHEN and CDR2 SYDVKM. V gave up 3 bases and J gave up 1 base, with 10 bases separating them. The CDR3 region is CASSFPSPSYEQYF. The CDR3 DNA is TGTGCCAGCAGTTTTCCCAGTCCGTCCTACGAGCAGTACTTC. The complete variable domain, with remaining parts taken from reference TRBV28 and TRBJ2-7, reads DVKVTQSSRYLVKRTGEKVFLECVQDMDHENMFWYRQDPGLGLRLIYFSYDVKMKEKGDIPEGYSVSREKKERFSLILESASTNQTSMYLCASSFPSPSYEQYFGPGTRLTVT.

The chain couples TRBV9 to TRBJ1-3, with no clear D. The CDR3 is 14 amino acids. The germline gives CDR1 SGDLS, CDR2 YYNGEE. Trimming pared 8 bases from V and 4 bases from J, leaving 16 bases between. The CDR3 loop reads CARREVTLGNTIYF. The DNA of the CDR3 is TGTGCCAGACGGGAGGTCACCCTCGGAAACACCATATATTTT.

The chain carries TRBV11-2 and TRBJ2-3; no reliable D call. The CDR3 totals 14 residues. V shed 2 bases and J shed 1 base, with 7 bases lying between them. Germline values: CDR1 SGHAT, CDR2 FQNNGV. Here the CDR3 DNA reads TGTGCCAGCAGCTTATTAATTGGCACAGATACGCAGTATTTT. Its protein product is CASSLLIGTDTQYF.

The V and J genes are TRBV7-9 and TRBJ2-7, with 10 nucleotides matching TRBD2. V lost 0 bases to trimming and J lost 1 base; unmatched junction nucleotides: 6. This CDR3 is 17 amino acids long. From germline, CDR1 is SEHNR and CDR2 FQNEAQ (reference sequence). CDR3 residues: CASSLAAGGPSSYEQYF. For the CDR3, the DNA is TGTGCCAGCAGCTTAGCAGCGGGAGGGCCCAGTTCCTACGAGCAGTACTTC. The full variable domain, completed using reference TRBV7-9 and TRBJ2-7, is DTGVSQNPRHKITKRGQNVTFRCDPISEHNRLYWYRQTLGQGPEFLTYFQNEAQLEKSRLLSDRFSAERPKGSFSTLEIQRTEQGDSAMYLCASSLAAGGPSSYEQYFGPGTRLTVT.

The gene calls are TRBV7-9 and TRBJ1-4; 8 nucleotides match TRBD1. The CDR3 is made up of 14 amino acids. V trimming: 1 base; J trimming: 11 bases; junction bases outside the gene matches: 6. Looked up from germline, CDR1 is SEHNR and CDR2 is FQNEAQ (reference sequence). The CDR3 coding sequence is TGTGCCAGCAGCTTAGGGCAGGGGGCCTCCAAACTGTTTTTT. Amino acid sequence: CASSLGQGASKLFF.

This clone was counted a single time. The V call is TRBV28, the J call TRBJ2-1; 9 nucleotides line up with TRBD2. V was clipped by 4 bases and J by 9 bases; unmatched bases: 22. This CDR3 has 19 amino acids. The germline V gene encodes CDR1 MDHEN and CDR2 SYDVKM. CDR3 nucleotides: TGTGCCAGCAGTTCCCCTGGTGGGGGCGGGAGGGAACAGGAGGGTGAGCAGTTCTTC. Protein: CASSSPGGGGREQEGEQFF.

This rearrangement joins TRBV3-1 (or the pseudogene TRBV3-2) to TRBJ2-3; TRBD2 matches at 8 bases. The germline V gene encodes CDR1 LGHDT and CDR2 YNNKEL (reference sequence). The V and J ends lost 5 bases and 1 base, in that order; junction bases with no gene match: 8. The CDR3 spans 16 residues. CDR3 region: CASSSLAGSGTDTQYF. The DNA of the CDR3 is TGTGCCAGCAGCTCCTTAGCGGGATCGGGCACAGATACGCAGTATTTT.